Included here is one T cell receptor beta chain sequence, with context. Its antigen remains unknown. The sample's time point: sample taken at primary tumor resection. The study sequenced unsorted whole RNA from tumor, nontumor lung or frozen PBMC. This sample was taken from a study of spatial heterogeneity in lung cancer. Study-level results: Blood contained ubiquitous expanded tumor TCRs more at resection than at follow-up.

The CDR3 has 14 residues. Germline V gives CDR1 SEHNR, CDR2 FQNEAQ (reference sequence). Trimming shortened V by 10 bases and J by 0 bases, and 10 bases separated the two germline ends. Each CDR3 protein is one row after TCRdb ran MiXCR on the 5' RACE reads. The repertoire holds fewer than 45,000 distinct CDR3 sequences, almost 7% seen once, with 40% to 45% in the top ten. The sample consisted of PBMCs, taken at surgery. The TCR originated in a female donor with early-stage non-small cell lung cancer. The gene calls are TRBV7-9 and TRBJ2-6, with D unclear. This CDR3 is CATVDNSGANVLTF. The CDR3 DNA is TGTGCCACCGTCGACAACTCTGGGGCCAACGTCCTGACTTTC.